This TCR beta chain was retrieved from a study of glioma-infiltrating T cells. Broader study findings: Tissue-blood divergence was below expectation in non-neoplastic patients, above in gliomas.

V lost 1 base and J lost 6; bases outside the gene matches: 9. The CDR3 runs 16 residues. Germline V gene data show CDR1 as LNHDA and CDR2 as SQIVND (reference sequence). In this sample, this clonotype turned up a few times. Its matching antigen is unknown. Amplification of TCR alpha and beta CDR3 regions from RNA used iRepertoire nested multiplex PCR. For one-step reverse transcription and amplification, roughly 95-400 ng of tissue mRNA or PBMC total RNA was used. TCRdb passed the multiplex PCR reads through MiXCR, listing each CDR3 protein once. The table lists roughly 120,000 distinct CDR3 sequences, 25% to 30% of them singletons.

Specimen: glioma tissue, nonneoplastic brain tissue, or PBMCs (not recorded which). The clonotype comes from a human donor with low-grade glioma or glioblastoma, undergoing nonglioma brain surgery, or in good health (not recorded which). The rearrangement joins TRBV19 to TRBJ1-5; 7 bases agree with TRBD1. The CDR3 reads CASSIVTGSNTQPQHF. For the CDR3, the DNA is TGTGCCAGTAGTATAGTGACAGGGAGTAATACTCAGCCCCAGCATTTT.